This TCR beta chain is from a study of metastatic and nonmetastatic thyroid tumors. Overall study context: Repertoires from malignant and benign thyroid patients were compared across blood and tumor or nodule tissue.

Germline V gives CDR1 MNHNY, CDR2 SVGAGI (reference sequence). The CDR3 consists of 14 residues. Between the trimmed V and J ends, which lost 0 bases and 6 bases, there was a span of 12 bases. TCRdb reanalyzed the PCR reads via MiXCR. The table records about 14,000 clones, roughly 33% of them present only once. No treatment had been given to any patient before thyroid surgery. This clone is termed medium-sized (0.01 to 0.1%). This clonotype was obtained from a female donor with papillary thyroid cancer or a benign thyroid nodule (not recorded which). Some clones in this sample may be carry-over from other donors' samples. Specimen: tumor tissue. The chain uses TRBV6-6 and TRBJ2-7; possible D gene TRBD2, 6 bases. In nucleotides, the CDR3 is TGTGCCAGCAGTTACTCGAACAGGCGGGGCGAGCAGTACTTC. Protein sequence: CASSYSNRRGEQYF.